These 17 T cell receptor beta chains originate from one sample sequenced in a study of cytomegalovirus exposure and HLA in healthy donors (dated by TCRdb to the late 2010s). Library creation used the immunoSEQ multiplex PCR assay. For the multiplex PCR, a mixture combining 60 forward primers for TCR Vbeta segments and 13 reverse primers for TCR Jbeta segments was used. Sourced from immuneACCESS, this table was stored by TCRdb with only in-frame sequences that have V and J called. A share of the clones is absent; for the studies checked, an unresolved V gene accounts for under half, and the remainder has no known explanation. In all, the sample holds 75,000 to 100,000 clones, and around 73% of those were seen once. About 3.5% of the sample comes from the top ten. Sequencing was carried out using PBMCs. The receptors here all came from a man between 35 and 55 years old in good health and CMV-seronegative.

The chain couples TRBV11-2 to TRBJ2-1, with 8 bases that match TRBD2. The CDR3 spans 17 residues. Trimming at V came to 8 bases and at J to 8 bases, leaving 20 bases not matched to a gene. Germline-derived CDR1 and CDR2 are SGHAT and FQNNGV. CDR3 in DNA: TGTGCCAGCTCCTCAATCCCAGCCGGGACTAGTAAGCATGAGCAGTTCTTC. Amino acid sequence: CASSSIPAGTSKHEQFF.

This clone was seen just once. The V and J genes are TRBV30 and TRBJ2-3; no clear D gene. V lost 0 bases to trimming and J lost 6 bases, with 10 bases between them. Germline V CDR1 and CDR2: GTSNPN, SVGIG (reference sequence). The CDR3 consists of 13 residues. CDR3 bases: TGTGCCTGGAGTGTAGCCACGCCGGATACGCAGTATTTT. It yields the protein CAWSVATPDTQYF. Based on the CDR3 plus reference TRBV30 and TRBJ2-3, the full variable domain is SQTIHQWPATLVQPVGSPLSLECTVEGTSNPNLYWYRQAAGRGLQLLFYSVGIGQISSEVPQNLSASRPQDRQFILSSKKLLLSDSGFYLCAWSVATPDTQYFGPGTRLTVL.

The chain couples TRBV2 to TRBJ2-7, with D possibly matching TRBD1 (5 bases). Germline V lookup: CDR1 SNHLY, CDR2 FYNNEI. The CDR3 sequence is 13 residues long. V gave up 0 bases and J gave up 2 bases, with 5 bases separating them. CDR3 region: CASSEAGAYEQYF. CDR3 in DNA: TGTGCCAGCAGTGAAGCAGGGGCCTACGAGCAGTACTTC.

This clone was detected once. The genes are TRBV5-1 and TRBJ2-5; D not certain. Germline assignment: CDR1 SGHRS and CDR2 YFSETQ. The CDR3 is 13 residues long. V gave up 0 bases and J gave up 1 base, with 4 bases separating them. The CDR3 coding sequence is TGCGCCAGCAGCTTGGTTAGCCAAGAGACCCAGTACTTC. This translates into CASSLVSQETQYF.

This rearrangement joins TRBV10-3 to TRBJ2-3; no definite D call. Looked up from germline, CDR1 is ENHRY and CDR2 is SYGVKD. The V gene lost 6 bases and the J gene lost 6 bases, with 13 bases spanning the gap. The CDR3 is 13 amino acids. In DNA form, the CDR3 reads TGTGCCATCAGCGCGCCTCGGGTCGATACGCAGTATTTT. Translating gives CAISAPRVDTQYF.

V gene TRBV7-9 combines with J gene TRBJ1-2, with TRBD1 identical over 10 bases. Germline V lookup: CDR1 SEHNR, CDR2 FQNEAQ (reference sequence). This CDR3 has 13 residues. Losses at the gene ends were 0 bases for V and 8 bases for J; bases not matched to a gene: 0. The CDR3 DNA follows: TGTGCCAGCAGCTTAGCGGACAGGGGGGGCTACACCTTC. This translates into CASSLADRGGYTF.

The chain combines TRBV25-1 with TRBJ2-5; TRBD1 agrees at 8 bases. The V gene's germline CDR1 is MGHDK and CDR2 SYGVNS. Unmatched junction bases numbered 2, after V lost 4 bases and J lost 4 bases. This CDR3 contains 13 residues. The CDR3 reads CASSAQGAETQYF. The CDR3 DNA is TGTGCCAGCAGTGCCCAGGGGGCAGAGACCCAGTACTTC. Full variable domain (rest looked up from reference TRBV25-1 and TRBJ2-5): EADIYQTPRYLVIGTGKKITLECSQTMGHDKMYWYQQDPGMELHLIHYSYGVNSTEKGDLSSESTVSRIRTEHFPLTLESARPSHTSQYLCASSAQGAETQYFGPGTRLLVL.

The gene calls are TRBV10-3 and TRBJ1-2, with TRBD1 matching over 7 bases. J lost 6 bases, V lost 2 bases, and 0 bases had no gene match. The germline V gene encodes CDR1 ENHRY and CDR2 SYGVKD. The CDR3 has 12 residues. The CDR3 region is CAISETGDGYTF. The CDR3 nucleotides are TGTGCCATCAGTGAGACAGGGGATGGCTACACCTTC.

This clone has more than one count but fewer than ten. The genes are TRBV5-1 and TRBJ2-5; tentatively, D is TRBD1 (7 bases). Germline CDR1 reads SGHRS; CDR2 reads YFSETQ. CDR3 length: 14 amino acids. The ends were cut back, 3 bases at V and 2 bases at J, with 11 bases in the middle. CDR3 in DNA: TGCGCCAGCAGCTCCCAGGGGGGACAAGAGACCCAGTACTTC. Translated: CASSSQGGQETQYF.

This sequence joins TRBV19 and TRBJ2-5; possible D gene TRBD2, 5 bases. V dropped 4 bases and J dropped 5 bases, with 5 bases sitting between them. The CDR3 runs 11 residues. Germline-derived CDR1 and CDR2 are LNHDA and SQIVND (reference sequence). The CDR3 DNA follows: TGTGCCAGTAGTAGCGGGGAGACCCAGTACTTC. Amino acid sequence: CASSSGETQYF.

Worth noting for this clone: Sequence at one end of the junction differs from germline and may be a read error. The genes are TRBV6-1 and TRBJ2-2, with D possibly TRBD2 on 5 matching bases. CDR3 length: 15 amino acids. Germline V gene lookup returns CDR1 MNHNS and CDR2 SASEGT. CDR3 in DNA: TGTGCCAGCAGTGAAGGGAAGTGGGAACACCGGGGAGCTGTTTTT. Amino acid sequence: CASSEGKWEHRGAVF.

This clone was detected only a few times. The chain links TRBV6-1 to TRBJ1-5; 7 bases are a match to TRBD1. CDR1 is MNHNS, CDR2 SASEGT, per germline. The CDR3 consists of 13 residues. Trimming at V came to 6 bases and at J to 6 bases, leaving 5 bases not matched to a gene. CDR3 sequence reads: CASRMDRPQPQHF. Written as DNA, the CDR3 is TGTGCCAGCAGGATGGACAGGCCTCAGCCCCAGCATTTT.

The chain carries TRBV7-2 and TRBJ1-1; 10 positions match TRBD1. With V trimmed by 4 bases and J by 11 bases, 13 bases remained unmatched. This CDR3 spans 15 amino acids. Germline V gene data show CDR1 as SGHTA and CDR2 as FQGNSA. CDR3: CASSSYFRDRGPAFF. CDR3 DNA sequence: TGTGCCAGCAGCTCCTACTTCCGGGACAGGGGTCCTGCTTTCTTT. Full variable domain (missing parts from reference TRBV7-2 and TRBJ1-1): GAGVSQSPSNKVTEKGKDVELRCDPISGHTALYWYRQSLGQGLEFLIYFQGNSAPDKSGLPSDRFSAERTGGSVSTLTIQRTQQEDSAVYLCASSSYFRDRGPAFFGQGTRLTVV.

The CDR3 sequence is CASTRDRDHEQFF. The CDR3 DNA reads TGTGCCAGCACCAGGGACAGGGACCATGAGCAGTTCTTC. J is TRBJ2-1 and V is TRBV11-2; 9 bases match TRBD1. Germline V CDR1 and CDR2: SGHAT, FQNNGV. This CDR3 contains 13 residues. With 7 bases clipped from V and 8 bases from J, the junction kept 6 bases outside the gene matches.

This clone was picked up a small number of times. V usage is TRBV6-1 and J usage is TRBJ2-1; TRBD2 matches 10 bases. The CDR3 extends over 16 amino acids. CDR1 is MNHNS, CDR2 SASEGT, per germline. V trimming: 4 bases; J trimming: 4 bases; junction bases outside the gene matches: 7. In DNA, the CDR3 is TGTGCCAGCAGTGCGAAGGGACTAGCGACTTACAATGAGCAGTTCTTC. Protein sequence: CASSAKGLATYNEQFF.

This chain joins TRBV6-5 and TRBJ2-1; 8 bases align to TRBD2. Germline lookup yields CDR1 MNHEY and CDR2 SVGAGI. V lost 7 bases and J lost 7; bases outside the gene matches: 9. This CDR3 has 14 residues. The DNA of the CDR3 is TGTGCCAGCACCGGCGGACTAGCTAAAAATGAGCAGTTCTTC. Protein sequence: CASTGGLAKNEQFF.

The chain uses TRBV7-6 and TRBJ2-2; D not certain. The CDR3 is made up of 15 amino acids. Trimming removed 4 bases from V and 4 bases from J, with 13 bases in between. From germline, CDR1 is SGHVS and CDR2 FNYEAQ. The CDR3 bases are TGTGCCAGCAGCTCGCCGTTACCAGGCACCGGGGAGCTGTTTTTT. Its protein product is CASSSPLPGTGELFF.